One sample yielded the 30 T cell receptor beta chains listed below, sequenced in a study of T-cell reconstitution after alpha-beta-depleted transplantation in children. Unique molecular identifiers were used in preparing the TCRbeta library. TCRdb independently ran MiXCR on the PCR reads; one entry per CDR3 protein. The sample lists 190,000 or so distinct CDR3 sequences, roughly 7.5% occurring once. The source material was PBMCs from the stem cell graft donor, sampled from the stem cell graft. The receptors were sampled from a human donor who donated a stem cell graft to a child with Wiskott-Aldrich syndrome.

This clonotype has just a few counts. V usage is TRBV7-2 and J usage is TRBJ2-2; D remains unclear. Trimming stripped 1 base from V and 4 bases from J, with 7 bases between. Per germline, CDR1 SGHTA and CDR2 FQGNSA. CDR3 length equals 14 residues. CDR3 sequence reads: CASSLEPATGELFF. The CDR3 DNA sequence: TGTGCCAGCAGCTTAGAGCCAGCCACCGGGGAGCTGTTTTTT.

This clonotype came up a few times. V usage is TRBV5-1 and J usage is TRBJ2-7, with TRBD2 identical over 11 bases. The CDR3 totals 13 residues. V gave up 3 bases and J gave up 6 bases; unmatched junction bases: 2. Per the germline V gene, CDR1 is SGHRS and CDR2 is YFSETQ. CDR3 protein: CASSSLAGAEQYF. The CDR3 DNA reads TGCGCCAGCAGCTCACTAGCGGGAGCCGAGCAGTACTTC.

Many counts were recorded for this clonotype. This chain uses TRBV11-1 with TRBJ2-1; 9 bases are shared with TRBD2. The CDR3 spans 18 residues. CDR1 is SGHAT, CDR2 FQDESV, per germline (reference sequence). V lost 2 bases and J lost 7; bases outside the gene matches: 15. The CDR3 nucleotides are TGTGCCAGCAGCTTACCCCCGAGGGTTAGCGGGAGAAGGAATGAGCAGTTCTTC. As protein: CASSLPPRVSGRRNEQFF.

This clonotype came up many times. The V and J genes are TRBV10-3 and TRBJ2-1; TRBD1 aligns across 7 bases. CDR1 and CDR2 from the germline V gene are ENHRY and SYGVKD. After removal of 6 bases from V and 7 bases from J, the junction contained 15 bases not matched to a gene. The CDR3 runs to 16 residues. CDR3 DNA sequence: TGTGCCATCAGGAAAACAGGGGAATCATTCGAGAATGAGCAGTTCTTC. It encodes CAIRKTGESFENEQFF.

This clonotype was seen only a few times. In DNA, the CDR3 is TGCAGTGCTAGGACAGGGGCCCACACAGATACGCAGTATTTT. Translated: CSARTGAHTDTQYF. V and J are TRBV20-1 and TRBJ2-3, with 8 bases fitting TRBD1. Germline CDR1 and CDR2: DFQATT and SNEGSKA (reference sequence). This CDR3 has 14 amino acids. The junction had 4 bases not matched to a gene; V was cut back by 3 bases and J by 2 bases.

This clonotype was recorded many times. The chain couples TRBV5-1 to TRBJ1-2; weak D call: TRBD1 (5 bases). CDR3 length equals 15 residues. Germline loops: CDR1 SGHRS, CDR2 YFSETQ. V dropped 4 bases and J dropped 1 base, with 14 bases sitting between them. In DNA form, the CDR3 reads TGCGCCAGCAGCCCCTCCGGGACGGATAACTATGGCTACACCTTC. It encodes CASSPSGTDNYGYTF.

This clonotype appeared many times. The rearrangement uses TRBV5-6 and TRBJ2-4; D uncertain. This CDR3 comprises 13 residues. V lost 7 bases to trimming and J lost 0 bases, with 8 bases between them. Germline V gene sequence: CDR1 SGHDT, CDR2 YYEEEE. CDR3 bases: TGTGCCAGCTCACCAGGAGCCAAAAACATTCAGTACTTC. As protein: CASSPGAKNIQYF.

This clonotype was seen ten or more times. The chain links TRBV7-8 to TRBJ1-1; D is unclear. Germline lookup yields CDR1 SGHVS and CDR2 FQNEAQ. Between the trimmed V and J ends, which lost 4 bases and 0 bases, there was a span of 9 bases. The CDR3 consists of 14 residues. The CDR3 loop reads CASSSFRMNTEAFF. The CDR3, as DNA: TGTGCCAGCAGCTCATTTAGAATGAACACTGAAGCTTTCTTT.

This clonotype has ten or more counts. The V and J genes are TRBV7-8 and TRBJ2-5, with TRBD2 as a possible D gene (6 bases). Per germline, CDR1 SGHVS and CDR2 FQNEAQ. The CDR3 spans 14 residues. With 3 bases removed from V and 5 bases from J, the gap between germline ends came to 13 bases. For the CDR3, the DNA is TGTGCCAGCAGCTTTGTACGGGAGTCTGAGACCCAGTACTTC. This sequence encodes CASSFVRESETQYF.

The rearrangement uses TRBV7-2 and TRBJ2-7; D gene uncertain. This CDR3 has 13 residues. Trimming removed 5 bases from V and 7 bases from J, with 15 bases in between. Germline CDR1 is SGHTA and CDR2 is FQGNSA. CDR3 amino acids: CASSPRLLGEQYF. The CDR3 DNA is TGTGCCAGCAGCCCCCGGCTACTGGGGGAGCAGTACTTC.

The chain is built from TRBV15 and TRBJ1-5; D possibly corresponds to TRBD1 (5 bases). Trimming took 2 bases from V and 0 from J, leaving 8 bases between them. Germline loops: CDR1 LNHNV, CDR2 YYDKDF (reference sequence). This CDR3 region has 15 residues. CDR3 protein: CATSRSTDSNQPQHF. CDR3 bases: TGTGCCACCAGCAGATCGACAGATAGCAATCAGCCCCAGCATTTT. The full variable domain, its missing parts supplied by reference TRBV15 and TRBJ1-5, is DAMVIQNPRYQVTQFGKPVTLSCSQTLNHNVMYWYQQKSSQAPKLLFHYYDKDFNNEADTPDNFQSRRPNTSFCFLDIRSPGLGDTAMYLCATSRSTDSNQPQHFGDGTRLSIL.

This clonotype was observed a handful of times. V is TRBV30 and J is TRBJ2-3; D is ambiguous. The CDR3 sequence is 13 residues long. Germline CDR1 reads GTSNPN; CDR2 reads SVGIG (reference sequence). Trimming took off 4 bases at V and 4 bases at J, with 12 bases between the two ends. This chain's CDR3 is CAWNNPPADTQYF. The DNA of the CDR3 is TGTGCCTGGAATAACCCTCCCGCAGATACGCAGTATTTT.

At least ten counts were recorded for this clonotype. The chain links TRBV27 to TRBJ1-2; weak D call: TRBD1 (5 bases). Germline values: CDR1 MNHEY, CDR2 SMNVEV (reference sequence). CDR3 length: 13 residues. Trimming cost V 6 bases and J 7 bases, with 15 bases left between them. CDR3 region: CASRDPLGVGYTF. In DNA form, the CDR3 reads TGTGCCAGCAGAGATCCACTGGGGGTTGGCTACACCTTC.

This clonotype occurred a few times. CDR3 sequence (DNA): TGCAGTGCCGAAGGGGGGGACACTGAAGCTTTCTTT. Protein: CSAEGGDTEAFF. The V call is TRBV20-1, the J call TRBJ1-1; TRBD1 is a possible D gene (6 bases). This CDR3 region has 12 residues. V lost 6 bases to trimming and J lost 3 bases, with 11 bases between them. Germline lookup yields CDR1 DFQATT and CDR2 SNEGSKA (reference sequence).

This clonotype was picked up many times. The chain employs TRBV5-6 and TRBJ2-1, with 8 bases identical to TRBD2. The CDR3 is 15 residues long. Germline CDR1 and CDR2: SGHDT and YYEEEE. The V segment lost 2 bases and the J segment 6 bases; nucleotides outside the gene matches: 7. CDR3 region: CASSLPAGAINEQFF. The CDR3, as DNA: TGTGCCAGCAGCTTACCAGCGGGGGCCATCAATGAGCAGTTCTTC.

This clonotype was seen ten or more times. This chain uses TRBV11-2 with TRBJ1-6, with a weak D call TRBD1 (6 bases). Germline assignment: CDR1 SGHAT and CDR2 FQNNGV. The CDR3 contains 15 residues. With 1 base removed from V and 10 bases from J, the gap between germline ends came to 14 bases. For the CDR3, the DNA is TGTGCCAGCAGCTTAGCTGGAGGGGGACGGTCACCCCTCCACTTT. It is translated as CASSLAGGGRSPLHF.

The V gene is TRBV11-2, the J gene TRBJ1-4; 7 nucleotides match TRBD1. The J segment lost 4 bases and the V segment lost 5 bases, leaving 13 bases of the junction unmatched. Germline V gives CDR1 SGHAT, CDR2 FQNNGV. The CDR3 is 17 residues long. The CDR3: CASSAHRGSTVNEKLFF. The DNA of the CDR3 is TGTGCCAGCAGCGCCCACAGGGGATCTACAGTTAATGAAAAACTGTTTTTT.

This clonotype was seen many times. The chain couples TRBV20-1 to TRBJ1-6, with 8 bases matching TRBD1. J gave up 9 bases and V 3 bases, and 7 bases lay outside the gene matches. The CDR3 length is 14 residues. Germline V gene lookup returns CDR1 DFQATT and CDR2 SNEGSKA (reference sequence). The CDR3 region is CSARTDRGTSPLHF. In DNA form, the CDR3 reads TGCAGTGCTAGGACCGACAGGGGAACTTCACCCCTCCACTTT.

This rearrangement joins TRBV30 to TRBJ2-1, with D hard to call. V dropped 0 bases and J dropped 5 bases, with 11 bases sitting between them. CDR1 is GTSNPN, CDR2 SVGIG, per germline (reference sequence). This CDR3 contains 14 residues. In DNA, the CDR3 is TGTGCCTGGAGTGTAGCTGGCATCGACAATGAGCAGTTCTTC. Its translation is CAWSVAGIDNEQFF.

This clonotype appeared many times. The chain recombines TRBV12-3 or TRBV12-4 with TRBJ1-4; D uncertain. The CDR3 consists of 15 residues. Trimming took 2 bases from V and 3 from J, leaving 10 bases between them. The CDR3 loop reads CASSLSAGPNEKLFF. Written as DNA, the CDR3 is TGTGCCAGCAGTTTATCGGCAGGCCCTAATGAAAAACTGTTTTTT.

Points on this clonotype: It may be a read error: a sequence one base away is much more abundant. V and J are TRBV4-2 and TRBJ2-1, with TRBD2 matching over 8 bases. The CDR3 is 15 amino acids. CDR1 and CDR2 from the germline V gene are LGHNA and YNFKEQ. The trim removed 4 bases at V and 3 bases at J, leaving 5 bases unmatched. Written as DNA, the CDR3 is TGTGCCAGCAGCCCCGGACTAGCCTACTACAATGAGCAGTTCTTC. Its protein product is CASSPGLAYYNEQFF.

This clonotype showed up many times. The V call is TRBV29-1, the J call TRBJ2-7, with TRBD2 identical over 10 bases. This CDR3 is 12 amino acids long. The J segment lost 3 bases and the V segment lost 4 bases, leaving 0 bases of the junction unmatched. Germline V gene sequence: CDR1 SQVTM, CDR2 ANQGSEA. The CDR3 sequence is CSVGTSGYEQYF. In nucleotides, the CDR3 is TGCAGCGTTGGGACTAGCGGCTACGAGCAGTACTTC.

This clonotype was seen at least ten times. This chain uses TRBV4-1 with TRBJ2-7; D uncertain. V lost 3 bases to trimming and J lost 6 bases, with 9 bases between them. CDR3 length: 12 residues. Germline CDR1 MGHRA, CDR2 YSYEKL. CDR3 in DNA: TGCGCCAGCAGCCACCCCAGTCCCGAGCAGTACTTC. Translation: CASSHPSPEQYF.

This clonotype came up many times. The chain carries TRBV12-3 or TRBV12-4 and TRBJ1-1; D remains ambiguous. V lost 3 bases and J lost 6, with 5 bases in between. The CDR3 is 11 residues long. CDR3 DNA sequence: TGTGCCAGCAGTTTCTTCTCTGAAGCTTTCTTT. Translated: CASSFFSEAFF.

In this sample, this clonotype turned up many times. The rearrangement links TRBV5-1 to TRBJ2-7, with D tentatively TRBD2 (5 bases). Trimming shortened V by 4 bases and J by 7 bases, and 18 bases separated the two germline ends. The germline CDR1 and CDR2 sequences are SGHRS and YFSETQ. The CDR3 spans 14 residues. The CDR3 region has the DNA TGCGCCAGCAGCCCCGGCGGAACTAGAGGGGAGCAGTACTTC. This gives the protein CASSPGGTRGEQYF.

This clonotype occurred once. With a much larger clone just one base away, this may be a read error. V is TRBV7-9 and J is TRBJ1-1; 8 bases fit TRBD1. Germline V CDR1 and CDR2: SEHNR, FQNEAQ (reference sequence). The CDR3 is 14 residues long. V shed 5 bases, J shed 1 base, and the junction held 3 bases outside the gene matches. CDR3 in DNA: TGTGCCAGCAGCATGGACAGGGCGAACACTGAAGCTTTCTTT. Translating it yields CASSMDRANTEAFF.

This clonotype was counted ten times or more. The chain is built from TRBV6-5 and TRBJ1-5; TRBD1 matches at 9 bases. Germline lookup yields CDR1 MNHEY and CDR2 SVGAGI. The CDR3 has 17 amino acids. The V gene end was trimmed by 2 bases and the J gene end by 1 base; junction bases not matched to a gene: 6. The CDR3: CASSYGNRGPSNQPQHF. CDR3 nucleotide sequence: TGTGCCAGCAGTTACGGCAACAGGGGGCCCAGCAATCAGCCCCAGCATTTT.

This clonotype was picked up a small number of times. The rearrangement links TRBV7-2 to TRBJ1-2, with a weak D call TRBD1 (5 bases). From germline, CDR1 is SGHTA and CDR2 FQGNSA. This CDR3 region has 15 residues. With 6 bases removed from V and 0 bases from J, the gap between germline ends came to 14 bases. The CDR3 sequence is CASRMEAGSNYGYTF. The CDR3 DNA sequence: TGTGCCAGCAGAATGGAGGCAGGGTCTAACTATGGCTACACCTTC.

This chain connects TRBV3-1 to TRBJ2-7, with 14 bases lining up with TRBD2. Germline CDR1 is LGHDT and CDR2 is YNNKEL (reference sequence). This CDR3 region has 17 residues. With 3 bases clipped from V and 12 bases from J, the junction kept 16 bases outside the gene matches. CDR3 in amino acids: CASSQGLAGAGGVWVYF. CDR3 in DNA: TGTGCCAGCAGCCAGGGACTAGCGGGAGCAGGAGGAGTATGGGTGTACTTC.

The rearrangement links TRBV5-1 to TRBJ2-5; D is possibly TRBD1 (5 bases). The CDR3 runs 12 residues. V shed 2 bases and J shed 4 bases, with 6 bases lying between them. Germline V gene lookup returns CDR1 SGHRS and CDR2 YFSETQ. The CDR3 DNA reads as TGCGCCAGCAGCTTCCAGGGAGAGACCCAGTACTTC. This codes for CASSFQGETQYF. Based on the CDR3 plus reference TRBV5-1 and TRBJ2-5, the full variable domain is KAGVTQTPRYLIKTRGQQVTLSCSPISGHRSVSWYQQTPGQGLQFLFEYFSETQRNKGNFPGRFSGRQFSNSRSEMNVSTLELGDSALYLCASSFQGETQYFGPGTRLLVL.